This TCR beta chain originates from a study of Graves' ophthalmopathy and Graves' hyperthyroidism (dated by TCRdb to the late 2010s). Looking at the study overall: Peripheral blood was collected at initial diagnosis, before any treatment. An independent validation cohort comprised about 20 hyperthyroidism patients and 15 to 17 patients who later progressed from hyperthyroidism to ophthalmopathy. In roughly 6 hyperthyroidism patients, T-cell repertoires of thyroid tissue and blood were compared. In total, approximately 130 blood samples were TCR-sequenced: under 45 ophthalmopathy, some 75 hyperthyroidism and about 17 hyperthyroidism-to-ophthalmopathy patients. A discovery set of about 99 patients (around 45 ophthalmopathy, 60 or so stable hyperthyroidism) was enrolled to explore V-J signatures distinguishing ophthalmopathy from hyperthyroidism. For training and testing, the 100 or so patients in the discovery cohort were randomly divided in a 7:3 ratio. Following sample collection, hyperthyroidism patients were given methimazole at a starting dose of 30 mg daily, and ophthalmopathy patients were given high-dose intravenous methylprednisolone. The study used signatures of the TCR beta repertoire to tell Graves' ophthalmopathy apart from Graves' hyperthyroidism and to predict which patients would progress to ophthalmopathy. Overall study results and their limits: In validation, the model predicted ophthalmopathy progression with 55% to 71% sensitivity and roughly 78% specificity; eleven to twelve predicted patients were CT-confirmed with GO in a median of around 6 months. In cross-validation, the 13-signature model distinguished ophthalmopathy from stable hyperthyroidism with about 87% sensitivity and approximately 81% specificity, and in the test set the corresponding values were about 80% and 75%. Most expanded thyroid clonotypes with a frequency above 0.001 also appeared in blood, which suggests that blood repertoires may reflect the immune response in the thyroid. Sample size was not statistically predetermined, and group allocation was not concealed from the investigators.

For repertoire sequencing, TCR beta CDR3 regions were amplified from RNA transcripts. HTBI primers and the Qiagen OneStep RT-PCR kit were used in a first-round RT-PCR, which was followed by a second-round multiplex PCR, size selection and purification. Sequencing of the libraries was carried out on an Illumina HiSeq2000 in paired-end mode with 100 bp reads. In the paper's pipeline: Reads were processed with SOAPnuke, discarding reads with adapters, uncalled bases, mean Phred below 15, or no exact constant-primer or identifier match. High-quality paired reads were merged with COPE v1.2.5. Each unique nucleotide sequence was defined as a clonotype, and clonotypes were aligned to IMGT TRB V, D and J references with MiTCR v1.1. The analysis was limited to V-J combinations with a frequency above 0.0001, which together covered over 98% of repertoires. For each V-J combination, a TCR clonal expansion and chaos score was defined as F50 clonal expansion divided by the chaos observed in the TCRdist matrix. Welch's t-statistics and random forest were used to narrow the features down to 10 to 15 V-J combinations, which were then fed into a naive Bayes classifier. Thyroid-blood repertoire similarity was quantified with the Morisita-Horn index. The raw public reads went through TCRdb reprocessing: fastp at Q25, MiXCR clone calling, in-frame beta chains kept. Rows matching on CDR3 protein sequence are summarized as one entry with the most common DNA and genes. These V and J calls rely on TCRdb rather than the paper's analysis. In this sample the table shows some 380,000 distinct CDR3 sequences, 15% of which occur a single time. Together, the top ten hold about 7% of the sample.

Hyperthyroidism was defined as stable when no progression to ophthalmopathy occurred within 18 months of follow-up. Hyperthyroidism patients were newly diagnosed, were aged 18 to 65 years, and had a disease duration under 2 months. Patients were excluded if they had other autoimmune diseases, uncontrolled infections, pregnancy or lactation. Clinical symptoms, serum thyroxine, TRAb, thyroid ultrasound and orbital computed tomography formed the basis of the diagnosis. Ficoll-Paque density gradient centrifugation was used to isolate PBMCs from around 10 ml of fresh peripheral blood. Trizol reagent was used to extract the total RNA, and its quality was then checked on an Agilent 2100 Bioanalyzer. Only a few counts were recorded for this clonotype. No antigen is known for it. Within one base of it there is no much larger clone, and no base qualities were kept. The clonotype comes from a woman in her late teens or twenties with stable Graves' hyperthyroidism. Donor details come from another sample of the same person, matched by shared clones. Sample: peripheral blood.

For the CDR3, the sequence is CASSSPGQGPGYTF. The DNA sequence is as follows: TGTGCCAGCAGTTCGCCGGGACAGGGGCCTGGCTACACCTTC. The rearranged chain carries TRBV6-2 or TRBV6-3 and TRBJ1-2, with 10 middle bases fitting TRBD1. Trimming removed 4 bases from V and 7 bases from J; the gene matches leave 6 bases unexplained. The CDR3 runs 14 amino acids, cysteine and phenylalanine included. Here the CDR3 DNA is all that survives: 42 bases in frame from base 1. In the germline V gene, CDR1 corresponds to MNHEY and CDR2 to SVGEGT.